A single sample is the source of the 27 T cell receptor beta chains below, sequenced in a study of post-analysis software for immune sequencing data. Study outcomes and limitations: Relative to controls, patients had about 5 TRBV segments at higher frequency, with TRBV5-6, TRBV5-1 and TRBV20-1 among these.

Researchers reported that TCR beta cDNA libraries carried unique molecular identifiers. Each CDR3 protein gets one entry after TCRdb re-called the PCR reads with MiXCR. The sample includes hundreds of thousands of distinct CDR3 sequences, roughly three fifths of them seen just once. These TCRs are of unknown antigen specificity. Sequencing used blood. The receptors stem from a girl aged 2-10 years with multiple sclerosis.

Worth noting for this clonotype: A junction end diverges from the germline sequence, so it may reflect a read error. The chain combines TRBV12-3 or TRBV12-4 with TRBJ2-3; TRBD1 agrees at 9 bases. The CDR3 has 14 amino acids. CDR3 sequence: CASGLGTGSDTQYF. CDR3 nucleotides: TGTGCCAGCGGTTTAGGGACAGGGTCGGATACGCAGTATTTT.

The rearrangement uses TRBV6-5 and TRBJ2-3; D unresolved. The germline V and J ends were trimmed by 5 bases and 2 bases, with 14 bases remaining between them. CDR1 is MNHEY and CDR2 is SVGAGI in the germline V gene. This CDR3 has 15 amino acids. CDR3 sequence reads: CASSTPGDYTDTQYF. The CDR3 bases are TGTGCCAGCAGTACCCCTGGGGATTACACAGATACGCAGTATTTT.

The chain is built from TRBV7-9 and TRBJ2-3, with D unresolved. V was shortened by 1 base and J by 4 bases, with 6 bases between the two germline ends. The CDR3 is made up of 13 amino acids. CDR1 and CDR2 (germline): SEHNR, FQNEAQ (reference sequence). The CDR3 reads CASSLGVSDTQYF. The CDR3 nucleotides are TGTGCCAGCAGCTTAGGGGTTTCAGATACGCAGTATTTT.

CDR3 region: CASSNLASGRHEQYF. In DNA form, the CDR3 reads TGTGCCAGCAGTAATCTAGCTAGCGGGAGACATGAGCAGTACTTC. This chain uses TRBV6-4 with TRBJ2-5; 10 bases map to TRBD2. After removal of 5 bases from V and 11 bases from J, the junction contained 14 bases not matched to a gene. Germline lookup yields CDR1 MRHNA and CDR2 SNTAGT. The CDR3 consists of 15 residues.

This clonotype was seen ten or more times. This sequence joins TRBV5-1 and TRBJ2-1; D not resolved. The CDR3 has 11 residues. The germline V gene has CDR1 SGHRS and CDR2 YFSETQ. The V gene lost 2 bases and the J gene lost 7 bases, with 4 bases spanning the gap. CDR3 DNA sequence: TGCGCCAGCAGCTTTGATAATGAGCAGTTCTTC. Protein sequence: CASSFDNEQFF.

CDR3 amino acids: CASSPGLAGAETQYF. The CDR3 region has the DNA TGTGCCAGCAGTCCAGGACTAGCGGGGGCAGAGACCCAGTACTTC. The chain has TRBV2 and TRBJ2-5; 13 bases are a match to TRBD2. Trimming removed 5 bases from V and 4 bases from J; junction bases left unmatched: 4. The CDR3 has 15 residues. The germline V gene has CDR1 SNHLY and CDR2 FYNNEI.

The rearrangement joins TRBV12-3 or TRBV12-4 to TRBJ2-4, with D possibly matching TRBD1 (5 bases). This CDR3 has 12 amino acids. The ends were cut back, 6 bases at V and 10 bases at J, with 13 bases in the middle. The CDR3 sequence: CASSPQDGIQYF. The CDR3 DNA reads TGTGCCAGCAGCCCACAGGATGGGATTCAGTACTTC.

This clonotype was seen only a few times. The V and J genes are TRBV6-4 and TRBJ2-1; a weak D match, TRBD2 (5 bases). Between the trimmed V and J ends, which lost 0 bases and 1 base, there was a span of 7 bases. CDR1 and CDR2 (germline): MRHNA, SNTAGT. This CDR3 comprises 15 residues. The CDR3 DNA reads as TGTGCCAGCAGTGACTCGCCGGGGTCCTACAATGAGCAGTTCTTC. Translating it yields CASSDSPGSYNEQFF.

This clonotype came up a few times. The rearrangement links TRBV20-1 to TRBJ2-5; 7 nucleotides align to TRBD1. TRBJ2-7 matches the DNA end more closely, so the J call is doubtful. The germline V gene encodes CDR1 DFQATT and CDR2 SNEGSKA (reference sequence). CDR3 length: 13 amino acids. The CDR3, as DNA: TGCAGTGCTGCCCGAGGACAGGCCCACGAGCAGTACTTC. As protein: CSAARGQAHEQYF.

This clonotype was counted between two and nine times. V gene TRBV20-1 combines with J gene TRBJ2-2; D remains ambiguous. Germline V gives CDR1 DFQATT, CDR2 SNEGSKA (reference sequence). This CDR3 spans 14 amino acids. Trimming cost V 1 base and J 5 bases, with 11 bases left between them. The CDR3 DNA is TGCAGTGCTAGAGCCCTCTCTAATACCGGGGAGCTGTTTTTT. It encodes CSARALSNTGELFF.

V usage is TRBV11-2 and J usage is TRBJ2-1; D is possibly TRBD2 (6 bases). V lost 4 bases and J lost 7, with 17 bases in between. Germline assignment: CDR1 SGHAT and CDR2 FQNNGV. This CDR3 region has 15 residues. The CDR3 here is CASSSERLALNEQFF. The CDR3 DNA reads TGTGCCAGCAGCTCCGAACGCCTAGCGTTGAATGAGCAGTTCTTC.

This clonotype has only a few counts. The V call is TRBV7-2, the J call TRBJ2-2; D might be TRBD2 (6 bases). CDR1 is SGHTA, CDR2 FQGNSA, per germline. Between the trimmed V and J ends, which lost 5 bases and 5 bases, there was a span of 18 bases. The CDR3 runs 16 residues. This CDR3 is CASSQRTNTGTGELFF. The DNA of the CDR3 is TGTGCCAGCAGCCAACGGACTAACACGGGGACCGGGGAGCTGTTTTTT.

This sequence joins TRBV20-1 and TRBJ2-5, with 15 bases lining up with TRBD2. Germline trimming cut 0 bases from V and 5 bases from J; bases unmatched to any gene: 4. Germline V gene data show CDR1 as DFQATT and CDR2 as SNEGSKA (reference sequence). This CDR3 is built from 16 residues. CDR3 DNA sequence: TGCAGTGCTAGAGATACCGGACTAGCGGGAGGGGAGACCCAGTACTTC. Translated, it gives CSARDTGLAGGETQYF.

The V and J genes are TRBV2 and TRBJ2-5; D is unresolved. V shed 6 bases and J shed 11 bases, with 25 bases lying between them. This CDR3 region has 15 residues. CDR1 is SNHLY, CDR2 FYNNEI, per germline. CDR3 region: CASSADGTSYVEQYF. For the CDR3, the DNA is TGTGCCAGCAGCGCCGACGGAACTTCTTACGTGGAGCAGTACTTC.

The chain joins TRBV6-5 to TRBJ2-1, with 12 bases identical to TRBD1. From germline, CDR1 is MNHEY and CDR2 SVGAGI. The CDR3 is made up of 16 amino acids. The V gene end was trimmed by 0 bases and the J gene end by 8 bases; junction bases not matched to a gene: 5. The CDR3 protein is CASSYSGTGGEDEQFF. In nucleotides, the CDR3 is TGTGCCAGCAGTTACTCTGGGACAGGGGGCGAGGATGAGCAGTTCTTC.

In this sample, this clonotype turned up a few times. The chain is built from TRBV10-3 and TRBJ2-3; D is possibly TRBD2 (6 bases). Between the trimmed V and J ends, which lost 4 bases and 2 bases, there was a span of 13 bases. The CDR3 covers 15 residues. Per the germline V gene, CDR1 is ENHRY and CDR2 is SYGVKD. This chain's CDR3 is CAISAPREDTDTQYF. Written as DNA, the CDR3 is TGTGCCATCAGTGCCCCCAGGGAGGACACAGATACGCAGTATTTT.

This chain connects TRBV20-1 to TRBJ1-2; 8 nucleotides align to TRBD1. Trimming at V came to 6 bases and at J to 11 bases, leaving 11 bases not matched to a gene. Germline V gene lookup returns CDR1 DFQATT and CDR2 SNEGSKA (reference sequence). The CDR3 extends over 12 amino acids. The CDR3 loop is CSARRGQGAYTF. For the CDR3, the DNA is TGCAGTGCCCGAAGAGGTCAGGGGGCGTACACCTTC.

V usage is TRBV11-2 and J usage is TRBJ2-7, with 9 bases identical to TRBD1. The J segment lost 1 base and the V segment lost 5 bases, leaving 12 bases of the junction unmatched. The V gene's germline CDR1 is SGHAT and CDR2 FQNNGV. The CDR3 has 17 residues. Here the CDR3 reads CASSPFNLGTGSYEQYF. The CDR3 DNA sequence: TGTGCCAGCAGCCCTTTTAATCTCGGGACAGGGTCCTACGAGCAGTACTTC. Full variable domain (missing parts from reference TRBV11-2 and TRBJ2-7): EAGVAQSPRYKIIEKRQSVAFWCNPISGHATLYWYQQILGQGPKLLIQFQNNGVVDDSQLPKDRFSAERLKGVDSTLKIQPAKLEDSAVYLCASSPFNLGTGSYEQYFGPGTRLTVT.

The V call is TRBV7-9, the J call TRBJ2-7; D not certain. The V gene lost 6 bases and the J gene lost 1 base, with 10 bases spanning the gap. The CDR3 is 13 residues long. The germline V gene encodes CDR1 SEHNR and CDR2 FQNEAQ (reference sequence). The CDR3 protein is CASSSKSSYEQYF. CDR3 DNA: TGTGCCAGCAGTTCGAAGTCTTCCTACGAGCAGTACTTC.

The genes are TRBV28 and TRBJ1-2, with no clear D. Between the trimmed V and J ends, which lost 1 base and 4 bases, there was a span of 10 bases. The CDR3 extends over 14 amino acids. Germline lookup yields CDR1 MDHEN and CDR2 SYDVKM. The CDR3 loop is CASSLFTAIYGYTF. In DNA, the CDR3 is TGTGCCAGCAGTTTATTCACAGCCATCTATGGCTACACCTTC.

The CDR3 region has the DNA TGTGCCAGCAGCTCACCCTTGGGACGGACAATCAAGAACTATGGCTACACCTTC. This translates into CASSSPLGRTIKNYGYTF. The chain combines TRBV5-6 with TRBJ1-2; a possible D gene is TRBD1 (5 bases). Trimming stripped 3 bases from V and 2 bases from J, with 23 bases between. This CDR3 is built from 18 residues. Germline V gene sequence: CDR1 SGHDT, CDR2 YYEEEE.

V is TRBV3-1 and J is TRBJ2-1; TRBD2 aligns across 7 bases. The CDR3 runs 17 residues. Germline values: CDR1 LGHDT, CDR2 YNNKEL (reference sequence). The V and J ends lost 0 bases and 4 bases, in that order; junction bases with no gene match: 9. The CDR3 DNA follows: TGTGCCAGCAGCCAAGATTCAGCGGGATACCCATACAATGAGCAGTTCTTC. Its translation: CASSQDSAGYPYNEQFF.

The CDR3 region is CAVQDPRSPGETQYF. CDR3 sequence (DNA): TGTGCCGTCCAGGACCCTCGGTCCCCTGGGGAGACCCAGTACTTC. The chain couples TRBV7-9 to TRBJ2-7; unclear D gene. The better agreement between TRBJ2-5 and the DNA end casts doubt on the J call. Germline assignment: CDR1 SEHNR and CDR2 FQNEAQ (reference sequence). This CDR3 has 15 residues.

The J gene is TRBJ2-1, the V gene TRBV6-5; D may be TRBD2 (6 bases). Germline CDR1 and CDR2: MNHEY and SVGAGI. V shed 6 bases and J shed 8 bases, with 20 bases lying between them. This CDR3 comprises 15 residues. The DNA for the CDR3 is TGTGCCAGCAGGGTCCGGGGAGGTCGGGTCGATGAGCAGTTCTTC. Translated, it gives CASRVRGGRVDEQFF.

The sample holds a few counts of this clonotype. The V call is TRBV9, the J call TRBJ2-1; TRBD2 agrees at 10 bases. This CDR3 is built from 15 residues. After removal of 2 bases from V and 6 bases from J, the junction contained 5 bases not matched to a gene. CDR1 is SGDLS, CDR2 YYNGEE, per germline. CDR3 residues: CASSVASGRGNEQFF. The CDR3 nucleotides are TGTGCCAGCAGCGTCGCAAGCGGGAGGGGCAATGAGCAGTTCTTC.

The chain recombines TRBV10-3 with TRBJ1-2, with unresolved D. The germline V and J ends were trimmed by 3 bases and 8 bases, with 10 bases remaining between them. Germline V gives CDR1 ENHRY, CDR2 SYGVKD. The CDR3 has 12 residues. CDR3 bases: TGTGCCATCAGTGACTCGACCAGCGGCTACACCTTC. It codes for CAISDSTSGYTF.

V usage is TRBV6-4 and J usage is TRBJ2-1, with TRBD2 identical over 9 bases. The germline V gene has CDR1 MRHNA and CDR2 SNTAGT. This CDR3 is 17 amino acids long. The ends lost 2 bases at V and 6 bases at J; junction bases unmatched: 11. In nucleotides, the CDR3 is TGTGCCAGCAGTGACACCTCCGGAGGCGGGGGGGGCAATGAGCAGTTCTTC. Translation: CASSDTSGGGGGNEQFF.